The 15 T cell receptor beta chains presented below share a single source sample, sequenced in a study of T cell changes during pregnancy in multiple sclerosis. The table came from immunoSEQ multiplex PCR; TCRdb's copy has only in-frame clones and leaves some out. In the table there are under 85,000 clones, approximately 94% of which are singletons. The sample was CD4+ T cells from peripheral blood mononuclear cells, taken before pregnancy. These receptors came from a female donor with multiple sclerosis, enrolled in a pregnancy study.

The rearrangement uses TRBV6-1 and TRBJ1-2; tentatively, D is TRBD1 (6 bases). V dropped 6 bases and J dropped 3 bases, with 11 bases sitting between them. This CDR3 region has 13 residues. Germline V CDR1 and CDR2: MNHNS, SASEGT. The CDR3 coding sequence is TGTGCCAGCAGCCCCTCAGGGGACTATGGCTACACCTTC. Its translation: CASSPSGDYGYTF.

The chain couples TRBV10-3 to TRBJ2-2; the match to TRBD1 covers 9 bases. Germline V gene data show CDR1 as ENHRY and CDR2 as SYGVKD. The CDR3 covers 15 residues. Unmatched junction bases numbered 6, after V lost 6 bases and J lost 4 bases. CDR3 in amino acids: CAIRLGQGGTGELFF. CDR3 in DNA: TGTGCCATCAGATTGGGACAGGGCGGCACCGGGGAGCTGTTTTTT.

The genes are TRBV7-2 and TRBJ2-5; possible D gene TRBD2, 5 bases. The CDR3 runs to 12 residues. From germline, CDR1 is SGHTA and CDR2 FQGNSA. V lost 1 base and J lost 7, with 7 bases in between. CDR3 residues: CASSLDRGTQYF. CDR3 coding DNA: TGTGCCAGCAGCTTAGATCGGGGGACCCAGTACTTC.

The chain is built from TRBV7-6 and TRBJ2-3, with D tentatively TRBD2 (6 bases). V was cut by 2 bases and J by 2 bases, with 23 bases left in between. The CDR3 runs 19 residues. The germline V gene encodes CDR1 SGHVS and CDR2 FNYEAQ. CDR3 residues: CASSLRAGSSKSFTDTQYF. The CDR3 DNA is TGTGCCAGCAGCTTAAGGGCGGGGAGTAGCAAGTCTTTCACAGATACGCAGTATTTT.

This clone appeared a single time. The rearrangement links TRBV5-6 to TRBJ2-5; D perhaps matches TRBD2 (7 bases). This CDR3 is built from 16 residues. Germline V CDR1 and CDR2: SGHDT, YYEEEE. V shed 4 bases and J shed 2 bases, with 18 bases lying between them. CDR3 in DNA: TGTGCCAGCAGCCCGTACGGGGGGCCCTCACAAGAGACCCAGTACTTC. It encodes CASSPYGGPSQETQYF.

CDR3 region: CASRSGKSVGEKLFF. CDR3 DNA sequence: TGCGCCAGCAGATCCGGGAAGTCAGTGGGTGAAAAACTGTTTTTT. The J gene is TRBJ1-4, the V gene TRBV5-1; no definite D call. This CDR3 has 15 residues. Germline values: CDR1 SGHRS, CDR2 YFSETQ. Trimming pared 5 bases from V and 7 bases from J, leaving 18 bases between.

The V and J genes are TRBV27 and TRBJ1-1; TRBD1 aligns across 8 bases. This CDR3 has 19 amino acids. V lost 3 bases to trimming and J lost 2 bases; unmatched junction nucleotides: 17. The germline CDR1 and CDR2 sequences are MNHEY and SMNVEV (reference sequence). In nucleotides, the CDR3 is TGTGCCAGCAGTTTTCGGCAGGGGGCCCTTATTCCAATTAACACTGAAGCTTTCTTT. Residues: CASSFRQGALIPINTEAFF.

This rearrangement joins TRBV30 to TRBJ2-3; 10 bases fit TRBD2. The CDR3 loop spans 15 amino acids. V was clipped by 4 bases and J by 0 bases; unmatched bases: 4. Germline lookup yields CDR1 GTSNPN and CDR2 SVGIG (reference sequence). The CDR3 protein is CAWTSGSTSTDTQYF. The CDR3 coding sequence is TGTGCCTGGACTAGCGGGAGCACGAGCACAGATACGCAGTATTTT. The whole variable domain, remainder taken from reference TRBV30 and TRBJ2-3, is SQTIHQWPATLVQPVGSPLSLECTVEGTSNPNLYWYRQAAGRGLQLLFYSVGIGQISSEVPQNLSASRPQDRQFILSSKKLLLSDSGFYLCAWTSGSTSTDTQYFGPGTRLTVL.

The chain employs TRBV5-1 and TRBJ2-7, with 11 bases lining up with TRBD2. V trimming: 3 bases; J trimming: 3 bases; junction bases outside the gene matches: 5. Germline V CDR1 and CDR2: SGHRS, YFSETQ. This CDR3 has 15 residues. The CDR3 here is CASSWGLAEFYEQYF. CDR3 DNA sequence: TGCGCCAGCAGCTGGGGACTAGCGGAATTCTACGAGCAGTACTTC.

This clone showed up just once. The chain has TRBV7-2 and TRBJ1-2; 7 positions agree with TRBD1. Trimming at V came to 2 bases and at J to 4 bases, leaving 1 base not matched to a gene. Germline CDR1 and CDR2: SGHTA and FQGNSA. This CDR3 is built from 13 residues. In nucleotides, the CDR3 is TGTGCCAGCAGCTTACAGGGGGTCTATGGCTACACCTTC. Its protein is CASSLQGVYGYTF.

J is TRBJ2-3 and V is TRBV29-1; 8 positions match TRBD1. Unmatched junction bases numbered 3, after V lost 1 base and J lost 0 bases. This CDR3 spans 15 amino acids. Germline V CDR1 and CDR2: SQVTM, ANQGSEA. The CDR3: CSVEGRTGSTDTQYF. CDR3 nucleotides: TGCAGCGTTGAAGGCCGGACAGGGAGCACAGATACGCAGTATTTT.

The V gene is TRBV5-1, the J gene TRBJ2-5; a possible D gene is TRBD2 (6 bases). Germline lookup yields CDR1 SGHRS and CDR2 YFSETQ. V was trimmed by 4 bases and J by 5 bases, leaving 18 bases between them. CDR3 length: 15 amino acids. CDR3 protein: CASSPDGAAGETQYF. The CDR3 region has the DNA TGCGCCAGCAGCCCTGACGGGGCGGCGGGGGAGACCCAGTACTTC.

This CDR3 is CAWSGTKNTEAFF. CDR3 bases: TGTGCCTGGAGTGGGACAAAGAACACTGAAGCTTTCTTT. The chain combines TRBV30 with TRBJ1-1; D possibly corresponds to TRBD1 (5 bases). Trimming removed 1 base from V and 1 base from J, with 7 bases in between. The CDR3 has 13 residues. CDR1 and CDR2 from the germline V gene are GTSNPN and SVGIG (reference sequence). Supplemented by reference TRBV30 and TRBJ1-1, the full variable domain reads SQTIHQWPATLVQPVGSPLSLECTVEGTSNPNLYWYRQAAGRGLQLLFYSVGIGQISSEVPQNLSASRPQDRQFILSSKKLLLSDSGFYLCAWSGTKNTEAFFGQGTRLTVV.

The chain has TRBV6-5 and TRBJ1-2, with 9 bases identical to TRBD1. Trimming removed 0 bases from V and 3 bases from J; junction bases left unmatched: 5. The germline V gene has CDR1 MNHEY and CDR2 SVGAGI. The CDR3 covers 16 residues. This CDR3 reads CASSYSWDRDHYGYTF. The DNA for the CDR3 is TGTGCCAGCAGTTACTCGTGGGACAGGGATCACTATGGCTACACCTTC.

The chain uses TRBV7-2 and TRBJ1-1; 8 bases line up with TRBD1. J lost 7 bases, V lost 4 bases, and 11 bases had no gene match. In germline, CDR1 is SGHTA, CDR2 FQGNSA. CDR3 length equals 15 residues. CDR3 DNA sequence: TGTGCCAGCAGCTCTAATCCAGGGGGCCTTAGTGAAGCTTTCTTT. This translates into CASSSNPGGLSEAFF.